This T cell receptor beta chain is drawn from a study of metastatic and nonmetastatic thyroid tumors. About the study: Blood and tumor or nodule tissue repertoires from malignant and benign thyroid patients were compared. Study-level points and caveats: Malignant tumors reportedly showed significantly higher TCR beta diversity than benign nodules in both blood and tumor.

Germline V gene sequence: CDR1 GTSNPN, CDR2 SVGIG (reference sequence). V lost 0 bases and J 5 bases, leaving 17 bases between the germline ends. The CDR3 extends over 17 amino acids. Before thyroid surgery, none of the patients had received any treatment. TCRdb re-called the PCR reads with MiXCR. The table includes roughly 59,000 clones, roughly 15% detected once. Many counts were recorded for this clone. Its target is not known. V and J are TRBV30 and TRBJ1-6; a possible D gene is TRBD1 (5 bases). The receptor's source is a male donor with papillary thyroid cancer or a benign thyroid nodule (not recorded which). Some clones in this sample may be carry-over from other donors' samples. The specimen sequenced was blood. The CDR3 DNA follows: TGTGCCTGGAGTGTACAGGTGCCACCGATTGATAATTCACCCCTCCACTTT. Translated, it gives CAWSVQVPPIDNSPLHF.